This T cell receptor beta chain was obtained from a study of CD8 T cells in Susac syndrome. Study-level points and caveats: Individuals included in the TCR sequencing and HLA analysis were acknowledged by the study to be relatively few in number.

The CDR3 totals 13 residues. Germline V gene data show CDR1 as SGHTA and CDR2 as FQGTGA. J was trimmed by 4 bases and V by 10 bases; bases with no gene match: 9. The RNA, roughly 0.5 to 1 ug, was put through reverse transcription using random hexamers. Amplification of TCR beta CDR3 by immunoSEQ multiplex PCR spanned 54 Vbeta and 13 Jbeta. MiXCR was run by TCRdb on the immunoSEQ multiplex PCR reads, yielding one entry per CDR3 protein. The sample contains a few hundred thousand distinct CDR3 sequences, roughly 92% of which appear only once. CD8+ and CD4+ T cells from blood underwent TCR beta sequencing. In contrast to the negatively isolated CD8+ and CD4+ T cells, TEMRA cells were FACS-enriched. A remark on this clonotype: Its antigen is unknown.

The TCR sequence derives from a human donor with multiple sclerosis. This chain joins TRBV7-3 and TRBJ2-5; 7 bases map to TRBD1. The specimen was CD8+ T cells from PBMCs. The CDR3 sequence is CANGKGAIETQYF. The CDR3, as DNA: TGTGCCAATGGAAAGGGGGCGATAGAGACCCAGTACTTC.